The 11 T cell receptor beta chains in this list originate from one sample, sequenced in a study of cytomegalovirus exposure and HLA in healthy donors. Primers: 60 Vbeta forward and 13 Jbeta reverse. Assay: immunoSEQ multiplex PCR; the TCRdb copy retains only in-frame clones and omits some. This table has fewer than 75,000 clones, about 81% appearing once. The sequenced sample consisted of PBMCs. These receptors were taken from a man aged 70 or older in good health and CMV-seronegative.

In its sample, this clone was seen once. The J gene is TRBJ1-6, the V gene TRBV7-8; 7 bases agree with TRBD1. Losses at the gene ends were 5 bases for V and 8 bases for J; bases not matched to a gene: 18. This CDR3 region has 18 residues. CDR1 and CDR2 from the germline V gene are SGHVS and FQNEAQ. The CDR3 DNA follows: TGTGCCAGCAGCCCAGATTTACGACAGGGCCTCACGCATTCACCCCTCCACTTT. Translating it yields CASSPDLRQGLTHSPLHF.

The rearrangement joins TRBV19 to TRBJ2-1; D is perhaps TRBD2 (6 bases). Germline values: CDR1 LNHDA, CDR2 SQIVND (reference sequence). V was pared by 7 bases and J by 4 bases, with 11 bases between. CDR3 length: 13 amino acids. CDR3 in DNA: TGTGCCAGTAACCCGGGAGAATACAATGAGCAGTTCTTC. It specifies CASNPGEYNEQFF. Combining the CDR3 with reference TRBV19 and TRBJ2-1 gives the whole variable domain DGGITQSPKYLFRKEGQNVTLSCEQNLNHDAMYWYRQDPGQGLRLIYYSQIVNDFQKGDIAEGYSVSREKKESFPLTVTSAQKNPTAFYLCASNPGEYNEQFFGPGTRLTVL.

V gene TRBV18 combines with J gene TRBJ2-3, with a possible D match to TRBD1 (6 bases). From germline, CDR1 is KGHSH and CDR2 LQKENI. Trimming took off 5 bases at V and 6 bases at J, with 21 bases between the two ends. This CDR3 is built from 16 residues. The CDR3, as DNA: TGTGCCAGCTCAATAGAGGATACAGGGTTAGGGGATACGCAGTATTTT. Its translation is CASSIEDTGLGDTQYF.

For the CDR3, the DNA is TGTGCCAGCAGTCCCGGACAGGGCGGCGGGGAGCTGTTTTTT. Its translation is CASSPGQGGGELFF. J is TRBJ2-2 and V is TRBV6-6, with 8 nucleotides matching TRBD1. The CDR3 length is 14 residues. CDR1 and CDR2 (germline): MNHNY, SVGAGI (reference sequence). After removal of 5 bases from V and 7 bases from J, the junction contained 6 bases not matched to a gene.

CDR3 in DNA: TGTGCCAGCAGTTATGACGGGACAGTCAACACTGAAGCTTTCTTT. Amino acid sequence: CASSYDGTVNTEAFF. The chain links TRBV6-5 to TRBJ1-1; TRBD1 matches 7 bases. Germline values: CDR1 MNHEY, CDR2 SVGAGI. V was pared by 3 bases and J by 2 bases, with 6 bases of the junction left unmatched. This CDR3 has 15 amino acids.

V usage is TRBV28 and J usage is TRBJ2-1; D unresolved. Germline V gene data show CDR1 as MDHEN and CDR2 as SYDVKM. This CDR3 has 12 amino acids. The V gene lost 2 bases and the J gene lost 9 bases, with 8 bases spanning the gap. The CDR3 nucleotides are TGTGCCAGCAGTTTAGTTTACGGTGAGCAGTTCTTC. This encodes CASSLVYGEQFF.

The genes are TRBV18 and TRBJ2-2; TRBD2 matches 11 bases. Germline V gives CDR1 KGHSH, CDR2 LQKENI. The CDR3 contains 17 residues. The V segment lost 0 bases and the J segment 5 bases; nucleotides outside the gene matches: 5. Written as DNA, the CDR3 is TGTGCCAGCTCACCACCGGGACTAGCGGTTATAACCGGGGAGCTGTTTTTT. Amino acids: CASSPPGLAVITGELFF.

This rearrangement joins TRBV9 to TRBJ2-2; 7 nucleotides align to TRBD2. After removal of 4 bases from V and 5 bases from J, the junction contained 11 bases not matched to a gene. The germline CDR1 and CDR2 sequences are SGDLS and YYNGEE. This CDR3 comprises 16 residues. This chain's CDR3 is CASSSFGGRWTGELFF. In nucleotides, the CDR3 is TGTGCCAGCAGCTCCTTTGGCGGGAGATGGACCGGGGAGCTGTTTTTT.

The CDR3 DNA is TGTGCCAGCAACAAAGTAGGGGGTCCAAAGTACGAGCAGTACTTC. It is translated as CASNKVGGPKYEQYF. The chain recombines TRBV6-1 with TRBJ2-7, with D perhaps TRBD1 (6 bases). Per the germline V gene, CDR1 is MNHNS and CDR2 is SASEGT. The CDR3 spans 15 residues. Deletions cut 7 bases from V and 4 bases from J, with 20 bases between.

V is TRBV27 and J is TRBJ1-6, with 9 bases identical to TRBD1. CDR3 size: 18 residues. Germline V CDR1 and CDR2: MNHEY, SMNVEV (reference sequence). Trimming at V came to 6 bases and at J to 3 bases, leaving 12 bases not matched to a gene. CDR3 DNA sequence: TGTGCCAGCAGACCCTCCCCCGGGACAGGGTTCTATAATTCACCCCTCCACTTT. Protein: CASRPSPGTGFYNSPLHF.

The chain recombines TRBV10-3 with TRBJ1-3; 8 nucleotides align to TRBD1. CDR1 is ENHRY, CDR2 SYGVKD, per germline. Trimming removed 6 bases from V and 3 bases from J; junction bases left unmatched: 10. CDR3 length equals 16 residues. DNA for the CDR3: TGTGCCATCAGCGAATACCAGGGGGCCTTTGGAAACACCATATATTTT. Translation: CAISEYQGAFGNTIYF.